A single sample is the source of the 20 T cell receptor beta chains below, sequenced in a study of blood T cell repertoires in COVID-19. Clones were read by immunoSEQ multiplex PCR, and TCRdb kept only the in-frame ones, dropping some. The data hold 150,000 to 180,000 clones, with around three quarters observed a single time. Sequencing was carried out using peripheral blood. The source of these receptors is a man older than 75 with acute or convalescent COVID-19.

The V and J genes are TRBV19 and TRBJ2-3; 11 bases fit TRBD2. Germline assignment: CDR1 LNHDA and CDR2 SQIVND (reference sequence). The CDR3 is made up of 16 amino acids. V shed 6 bases, J shed 2 bases, and the junction held 7 bases outside the gene matches. Written as DNA, the CDR3 is TGTGCCAGTAGGAAGACTAGCGGGGCAATCACAGATACGCAGTATTTT. This encodes CASRKTSGAITDTQYF. The whole variable domain, filled in from reference TRBV19 and TRBJ2-3, reads DGGITQSPKYLFRKEGQNVTLSCEQNLNHDAMYWYRQDPGQGLRLIYYSQIVNDFQKGDIAEGYSVSREKKESFPLTVTSAQKNPTAFYLCASRKTSGAITDTQYFGPGTRLTVL.

This clone was recorded a few times. The chain employs TRBV7-9 and TRBJ2-2; TRBD1 agrees at 9 bases. The CDR3 totals 15 residues. The J segment lost 1 base and the V segment lost 5 bases, leaving 2 bases of the junction unmatched. CDR1 and CDR2 from the germline V gene are SEHNR and FQNEAQ (reference sequence). The CDR3 sequence: CASSKGQGNTGELFF. For the CDR3, the DNA is TGTGCCAGCAGCAAGGGACAGGGGAACACCGGGGAGCTGTTTTTT.

The V and J genes are TRBV3-1 (or the pseudogene TRBV3-2) and TRBJ2-3, with 10 bases aligning to TRBD2. The CDR3 has 20 residues. The V gene end was trimmed by 0 bases and the J gene end by 5 bases; junction bases not matched to a gene: 17. Germline CDR1 is LGHDT and CDR2 is YNNKEL (reference sequence). CDR3 protein: CASSQDLGLKAGGQIDTQYF. In DNA form, the CDR3 reads TGTGCCAGCAGCCAAGATTTGGGCCTGAAAGCGGGGGGGCAAATAGATACGCAGTATTTT.

This clone has just a few counts. The chain carries TRBV7-2 and TRBJ1-1; D might be TRBD1 (6 bases). Trimming shortened V by 1 base and J by 10 bases, and 13 bases separated the two germline ends. The CDR3 consists of 13 residues. Germline V gene data show CDR1 as SGHTA and CDR2 as FQGNSA. The DNA of the CDR3 is TGTGCCAGCAGCTTAGGGTCAGCCAGGGGAGCTTTCTTT. This codes for CASSLGSARGAFF.

This chain uses TRBV6-5 with TRBJ2-7; a weak D match, TRBD2 (7 bases). CDR1 and CDR2 (germline): MNHEY, SVGAGI. V dropped 6 bases and J dropped 3 bases, with 18 bases sitting between them. The length of the CDR3 is 15 residues. The DNA of the CDR3 is TGTGCCAGCAGAGGAGGGGGGACTACGCACTACGAGCAGTACTTC. Its protein is CASRGGGTTHYEQYF.

This rearrangement joins TRBV19 to TRBJ1-5, with unresolved D. This CDR3 has 16 amino acids. CDR1 and CDR2 (germline): LNHDA, SQIVND (reference sequence). Trimming pared 1 base from V and 5 bases from J, leaving 15 bases between. DNA for the CDR3: TGTGCCAGTAGTATAGTAGGAGGTAACTTACATCAGCCCCAGCATTTT. This codes for CASSIVGGNLHQPQHF.

In its sample, this clone was seen a few times. V and J are TRBV6-1 and TRBJ2-3; possibly TRBD1 for D (5 bases). CDR1 and CDR2 (germline): MNHNS, SASEGT. The CDR3 is 16 amino acids. Deletions cut 1 base from V and 1 base from J, with 12 bases between. The CDR3 DNA sequence: TGTGCCAGCAGTGAAGAGGGCAGGGCGCGCACAGATACGCAGTATTTT. Residues: CASSEEGRARTDTQYF.

This clone showed up just once. The chain recombines TRBV2 with TRBJ2-3; 10 bases match TRBD1. In germline, CDR1 is SNHLY, CDR2 FYNNEI. The CDR3 spans 13 residues. V shed 11 bases, J shed 2 bases, and the junction held 4 bases outside the gene matches. Here the CDR3 DNA reads TGTGCCGGGGGGACAGGGGTCACAGATACGCAGTATTTT. Translating gives CAGGTGVTDTQYF.

This clone was picked up one time. The chain couples TRBV5-1 to TRBJ2-2; weak D call: TRBD2 (5 bases). The CDR3 consists of 13 residues. Looked up from germline, CDR1 is SGHRS and CDR2 is YFSETQ. Trimming stripped 5 bases from V and 7 bases from J, with 12 bases between. CDR3 sequence (DNA): TGCGCCAGCAGTGGTTCGGGGATCGGGGAGCTGTTTTTT. Protein: CASSGSGIGELFF. The whole variable domain, remainder taken from reference TRBV5-1 and TRBJ2-2, is KAGVTQTPRYLIKTRGQQVTLSCSPISGHRSVSWYQQTPGQGLQFLFEYFSETQRNKGNFPGRFSGRQFSNSRSEMNVSTLELGDSALYLCASSGSGIGELFFGEGSRLTVL.

The J gene is TRBJ1-5, the V gene TRBV7-8; 10 bases match TRBD1. The germline V gene has CDR1 SGHVS and CDR2 FQNEAQ. With 5 bases clipped from V and 4 bases from J, the junction kept 8 bases outside the gene matches. The CDR3 consists of 16 residues. The CDR3 here is CASSAGDRGRNQPQHF. CDR3 in DNA: TGTGCCAGCAGCGCCGGGGACAGGGGTCGAAATCAGCCCCAGCATTTT.

The J gene is TRBJ1-4, the V gene TRBV4-1, with 9 nucleotides matching TRBD1. V gave up 3 bases and J gave up 8 bases; unmatched junction bases: 7. Germline V gene data show CDR1 as MGHRA and CDR2 as YSYEKL. The CDR3 contains 15 residues. CDR3 nucleotide sequence: TGCGCCAGCAGCCAGCTACAGGGGGCTGGGGAAAAACTGTTTTTT. Its protein product is CASSQLQGAGEKLFF.

CDR3 nucleotide sequence: TGTGCCAGCAGCTTAGCCCCAGGGTCTGAAGCTTTCTTT. Translated, it gives CASSLAPGSEAFF. The chain combines TRBV7-2 with TRBJ1-1; D perhaps matches TRBD1 (5 bases). Germline V gives CDR1 SGHTA, CDR2 FQGNSA. V lost 0 bases, J lost 6 bases, and 8 bases lay in between. CDR3 length equals 13 residues.

V gene TRBV30 combines with J gene TRBJ1-2, with a weak D call TRBD1 (5 bases). V was pared by 0 bases and J by 2 bases, with 16 bases between. This CDR3 is built from 16 residues. Germline V lookup: CDR1 GTSNPN, CDR2 SVGIG (reference sequence). For the CDR3, the DNA is TGTGCCTGGAGTGTGGGAGCCGGGACTGCCAACTATGGCTACACCTTC. Translated, it gives CAWSVGAGTANYGYTF.

The chain recombines TRBV21-1 with TRBJ1-2. TRBV21-1 is a pseudogene segment. The CDR3 has 14 residues. The CDR3 reads CASRGEVIKYGYTF. The CDR3 region has the DNA TGTGCCAGCAGAGGCGAGGTGATCAAGTATGGCTACACCTTC.

The V call is TRBV19, the J call TRBJ1-5; a weak D match, TRBD1 (6 bases). The CDR3 runs 18 residues. In germline, CDR1 is LNHDA, CDR2 SQIVND (reference sequence). Trimming shortened V by 7 bases and J by 0 bases, and 22 bases separated the two germline ends. The CDR3 protein is CASTPGQGKDYSNQPQHF. DNA of the CDR3: TGTGCCAGTACCCCCGGGCAGGGGAAGGATTATAGCAATCAGCCCCAGCATTTT.

V is TRBV18 and J is TRBJ1-2, with D unclear. The V gene's germline CDR1 is KGHSH and CDR2 LQKENI. The CDR3 has 13 amino acids. V was cut by 2 bases and J by 2 bases, with 6 bases left in between. CDR3 protein: CASSPVRNYGYTF. CDR3 nucleotide sequence: TGTGCCAGCTCACCAGTGAGAAACTATGGCTACACCTTC.

This chain connects TRBV10-3 to TRBJ1-6, with TRBD1 identical over 8 bases. V was pared by 5 bases and J by 7 bases, with 4 bases of the junction left unmatched. From germline, CDR1 is ENHRY and CDR2 SYGVKD. This CDR3 spans 14 amino acids. This CDR3 reads CAISTQGENSPLHF. CDR3 DNA sequence: TGTGCCATCAGTACACAGGGGGAGAATTCACCCCTCCACTTT.

The chain is built from TRBV19 and TRBJ2-5; D may be TRBD2 (7 bases). Looked up from germline, CDR1 is LNHDA and CDR2 is SQIVND (reference sequence). The CDR3 has 14 residues. Trimming left V 3 bases short and J 5 bases short, with 13 bases between. CDR3 sequence (DNA): TGTGCCAGTAGTATTTTCGGGGGGCCGGAGACCCAGTACTTC. Amino acids: CASSIFGGPETQYF. The full variable domain, in which reference TRBV19 and TRBJ2-5 provide the parts outside the CDR3, is DGGITQSPKYLFRKEGQNVTLSCEQNLNHDAMYWYRQDPGQGLRLIYYSQIVNDFQKGDIAEGYSVSREKKESFPLTVTSAQKNPTAFYLCASSIFGGPETQYFGPGTRLLVL.

The gene calls are TRBV5-1 and TRBJ1-2, with D possibly TRBD1 on 5 matching bases. Germline lookup yields CDR1 SGHRS and CDR2 YFSETQ. This CDR3 spans 17 amino acids. Deletions cut 0 bases from V and 0 bases from J, with 15 bases between. CDR3 amino acids: CASSLDALGGSNYGYTF. CDR3 coding DNA: TGCGCCAGCAGCTTGGATGCGCTGGGGGGATCTAACTATGGCTACACCTTC.

The chain links TRBV5-1 to TRBJ1-3; TRBD1 is a possible D gene (6 bases). Germline loops: CDR1 SGHRS, CDR2 YFSETQ. There are 17 residues in the CDR3. V was shortened by 4 bases and J by 1 base, with 18 bases between the two germline ends. CDR3 DNA sequence: TGCGCCAGCAGCCCAGGGGTCAGGGGCAGTTCTGGAAACACCATATATTTT. Protein sequence: CASSPGVRGSSGNTIYF. Using reference TRBV5-1 and TRBJ1-3 for the parts outside the CDR3, the full variable domain is KAGVTQTPRYLIKTRGQQVTLSCSPISGHRSVSWYQQTPGQGLQFLFEYFSETQRNKGNFPGRFSGRQFSNSRSEMNVSTLELGDSALYLCASSPGVRGSSGNTIYFGEGSWLTVV.